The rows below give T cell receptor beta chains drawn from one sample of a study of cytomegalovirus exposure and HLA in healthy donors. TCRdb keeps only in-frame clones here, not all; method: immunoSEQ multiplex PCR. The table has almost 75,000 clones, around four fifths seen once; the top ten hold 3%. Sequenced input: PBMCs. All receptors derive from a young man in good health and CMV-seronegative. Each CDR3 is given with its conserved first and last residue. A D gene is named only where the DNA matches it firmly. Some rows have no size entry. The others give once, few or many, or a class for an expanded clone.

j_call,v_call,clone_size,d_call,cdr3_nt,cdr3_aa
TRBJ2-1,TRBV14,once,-,TGTGCCAGCAGCCCCGGTTCTGAGCAGTTCTTC,CASSPGSEQFF
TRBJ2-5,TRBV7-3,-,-,TGTGCCAGCAGCTTAGTCCACAGATCAGAGACCCAGTACTTC,CASSLVHRSETQYF
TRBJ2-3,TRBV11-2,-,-,TGTGCCAGCAGCTTATTCCTGGAAAGGAGGACAGATACGCAGTATTTT,CASSLFLERRTDTQYF
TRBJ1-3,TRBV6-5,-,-,TGTGCCAGCAGTTACTCGGGGGCGACTGGAAACACCATATATTTT,CASSYSGATGNTIYF
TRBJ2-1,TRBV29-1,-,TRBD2,TGCAGCGTTGATGCTAGCGGGGGGGCCGTTTCCAATGAGCAGTTCTTC,CSVDASGGAVSNEQFF
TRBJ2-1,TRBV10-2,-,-,TGCGCCAGCGGACCACTAGAATACCCACTTTACAACAATGAGCAGTTCTTC,CASGPLEYPLYNNEQFF
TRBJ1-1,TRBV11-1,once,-,TGTGCCAGCAGCCACGAGCTTCAAGAAGCTTTCTTT,CASSHELQEAFF
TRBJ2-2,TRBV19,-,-,TGTGCCAGTAGTATGGGCCGAAACACCGGGGAGCTGTTTTTT,CASSMGRNTGELFF
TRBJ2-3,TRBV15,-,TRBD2,TGTGCCACCAGCAGCCGAGCGGGAGGCACAGATACGCAGTATTTT,CATSSRAGGTDTQYF
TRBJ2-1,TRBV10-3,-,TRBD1,TGTGCCATCGGCAAATCAGGGGGCAATGAGCAGTTCTTC,CAIGKSGGNEQFF
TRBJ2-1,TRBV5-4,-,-,TGTGCCAGCAGCTTGTCGAATCCCCGGGATGAGCAGTTCTTC,CASSLSNPRDEQFF
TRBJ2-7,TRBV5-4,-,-,TGTGCCAGCAGTTCGCGCGGTCCCTCCTACGAGCAGTACTTC,CASSSRGPSYEQYF
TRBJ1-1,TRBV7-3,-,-,TGTGCCAGCAGCTTATTTTCAGTCCAGAACACTGAAGCTTTCTTT,CASSLFSVQNTEAFF
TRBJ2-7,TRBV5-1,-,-,TGCGCCAGCAGCCCATCCCTGGTCAGGGACGAGCAGTACTTC,CASSPSLVRDEQYF
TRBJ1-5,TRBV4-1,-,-,TGCGCCAGCAGCCCCCGGACTACAGATCAGCCCCAGCATTTT,CASSPRTTDQPQHF
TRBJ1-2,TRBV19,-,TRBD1,TGTGCCAGTAGGGAAGACAGGGGGTCGTTAAGATATGGCTACACCTTC,CASREDRGSLRYGYTF
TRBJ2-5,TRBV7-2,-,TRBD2,TGTGCCAGCAGCCGAGGACCTAGCGGGGTAGGCGAGACCCAGTACTTC,CASSRGPSGVGETQYF
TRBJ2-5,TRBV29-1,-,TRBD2,TGCAGCGTCCCGGGACTAGCGACATTAGAGACCCAGTACTTC,CSVPGLATLETQYF
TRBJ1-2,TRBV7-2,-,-,TGTGCCAGCAGCTTTGCCGGACAGTCGAACTATGGCTACACCTTC,CASSFAGQSNYGYTF
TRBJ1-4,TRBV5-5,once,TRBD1,TGTGCCAGCAGCTTGCGAGGGGGCAGGGGAACTAATGAAAAACTGTTTTTT,CASSLRGGRGTNEKLFF
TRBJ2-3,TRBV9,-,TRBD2,TGTGCCAGCAGCTTAACCCCCCACCAAGCGGGGGGGCCGACAGATACGCAGTATTTT,CASSLTPHQAGGPTDTQYF
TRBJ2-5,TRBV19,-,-,TGTGCCAGTAGTATTAACGTGGGGCAAAGCCAAGAGACCCAGTACTTC,CASSINVGQSQETQYF
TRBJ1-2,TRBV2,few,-,TGTGCCAGCGGTTCCGGGACTCCTGGCTACACCTTC,CASGSGTPGYTF
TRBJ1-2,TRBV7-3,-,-,TGTGCCAGCAGCCCCAGCGGGGGCCCTAACTATGGCTACACCTTC,CASSPSGGPNYGYTF
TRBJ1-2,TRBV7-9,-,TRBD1,TGTGCCAGCAGCGCGATTAGGAACCCGACAGGGGACTATGGCTACACCTTC,CASSAIRNPTGDYGYTF
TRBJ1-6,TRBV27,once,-,TGTGCCAGCAGTCGGGAGAGTGGGAGCTCCTATAATTCACCCCTCCACTTT,CASSRESGSSYNSPLHF
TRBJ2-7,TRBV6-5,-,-,TGTGCCAGCAGTTACCCTCAGGGTCCCCTGCGGTACTTC,CASSYPQGPLRYF
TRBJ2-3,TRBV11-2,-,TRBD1,TGTGCCAGCAGCCCGATCAGGGGGCCGAGCACAGATACGCAGTATTTT,CASSPIRGPSTDTQYF
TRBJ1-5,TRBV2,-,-,TGTGCCAGCAATCAGGCAGACAGCAATCAGCCCCAGCATTTT,CASNQADSNQPQHF
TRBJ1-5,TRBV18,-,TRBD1,TGTGCCAGCTCCCTCGGACAGGGCCGCAATCAGCCCCAGCATTTT,CASSLGQGRNQPQHF
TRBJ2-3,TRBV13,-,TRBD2,TGTGCCAGCAGCTATAGACTAGCGGCTAGCACAGATACGCAGTATTTT,CASSYRLAASTDTQYF
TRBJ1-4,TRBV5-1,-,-,TGCGCCAGCAGCTTGGTTCCTTCAACTAATGAAAAACTGTTTTTT,CASSLVPSTNEKLFF
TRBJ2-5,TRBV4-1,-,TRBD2,TGCGCCAGCAGCCAAGCTGAACTAGCGGGGTTGGAGACCCAGTACTTC,CASSQAELAGLETQYF
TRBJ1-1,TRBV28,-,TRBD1,TGTGCCAGCAGTTTCTATAACAGGGGGCTGGGGACTGAAGCTTTCTTT,CASSFYNRGLGTEAFF
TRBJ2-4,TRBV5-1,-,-,TGCGCCAGCAGCTTGGGTTCAGGATTAGCCAAAAACATTCAGTACTTC,CASSLGSGLAKNIQYF
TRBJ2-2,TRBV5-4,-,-,TGTGCCAGCAGCTTGATTACGAACACCGGGGAGCTGTTTTTT,CASSLITNTGELFF
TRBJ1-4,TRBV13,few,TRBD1,TGTGCCAGCAGCCCAACCCAACAGGGGGAAAAACTGTTTTTT,CASSPTQQGEKLFF
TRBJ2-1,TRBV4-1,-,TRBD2,TGCGCCAGCAGCCAAGGGGTCTCAGTGGCGGGAGTAGTCTATGAGCAGTTCTTC,CASSQGVSVAGVVYEQFF
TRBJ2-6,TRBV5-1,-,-,TGCGCCAGCAGCTTGGGTCAGGGGAACGTCCTGACTTTC,CASSLGQGNVLTF
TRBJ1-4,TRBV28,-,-,TGTGCCAGCAGTTTGTCAGGCTACCCGAGGGAGAAACTGTTTTTT,CASSLSGYPREKLFF
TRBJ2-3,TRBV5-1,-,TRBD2,TGCGCCAGCAGCTTAGGACTAGCGGGAGGACCTGCTAGCACAGATACGCAGTATTTT,CASSLGLAGGPASTDTQYF